This entry lists 4 T cell receptor beta chains sequenced from one sample in a study of T-cell reconstitution after alpha-beta-depleted transplantation in children. Unique molecular identifiers featured in how the TCRbeta library was prepared. In TCRdb, the PCR reads were re-called with MiXCR into one record per CDR3 protein. The table lists 200,000 to 300,000 distinct CDR3 sequences, roughly 23% of them singletons. This material consisted of PBMCs, taken before TCRalphabeta/CD19-depleted stem cell transplant. These receptors came from a girl aged 2 to 10 with Fanconi anemia, due to receive a stem cell transplant.

This clonotype was observed many times. This chain uses TRBV12-3 or TRBV12-4 with TRBJ1-2; D ambiguous. The CDR3 totals 13 residues. Trimming removed 1 base at V and 8 bases at J, with 11 bases between. CDR3 sequence reads: CASSLVVLNGYTF. DNA for the CDR3: TGTGCCAGCAGTTTAGTGGTGCTGAACGGCTACACCTTC.

This clonotype was counted ten times or more. This chain uses TRBV29-1 with TRBJ2-7; 11 bases agree with TRBD1. CDR1 SQVTM and CDR2 ANQGSEA come from the germline V gene. The CDR3 consists of 14 residues. V trimming: 4 bases; J trimming: 4 bases; junction bases outside the gene matches: 6. The DNA of the CDR3 is TGCAGCGTTGGGAGGGACAGGGGGAAATACGAGCAGTACTTC. Translated: CSVGRDRGKYEQYF.

This clonotype turned up a few times. The chain has TRBV7-9 and TRBJ2-2, with D possibly called TRBD1 or TRBD2 (5 bases each). Trimming removed 3 bases from V and 3 bases from J, with 11 bases in between. Germline V lookup: CDR1 SEHNR, CDR2 FQNEAQ (reference sequence). This CDR3 region has 15 residues. CDR3 sequence: CASSFGAAYTGELFF. CDR3 in DNA: TGTGCCAGCAGCTTCGGGGCAGCGTACACCGGGGAGCTGTTTTTT.

This clonotype was counted a few times. The V and J genes are TRBV10-3 and TRBJ2-3, with 7 nucleotides matching TRBD1. Unmatched junction bases numbered 5, after V lost 7 bases and J lost 4 bases. The CDR3 contains 13 residues. Germline CDR1 reads ENHRY; CDR2 reads SYGVKD. CDR3 region: CAINRQGADTQYF. CDR3 coding DNA: TGTGCCATCAATCGACAGGGCGCAGATACGCAGTATTTT.